This TCR beta chain was obtained from a study of CD8 T cells in Susac syndrome. Reverse transcription of about 0.45 to 1 ug RNA was performed with random hexamers. MiXCR, run by TCRdb on the immunoSEQ multiplex PCR reads, gives a single entry per CDR3 protein. The repertoire holds roughly 190,000 distinct CDR3 sequences, 91% seen once, with approximately 0.086% in the top ten. Germline V gene lookup returns CDR1 MNHEY and CDR2 SMNVEV (reference sequence). This CDR3 has 14 residues. Trimming removed 3 bases from V and 2 bases from J, with 10 bases in between. The clonotype comes from a human donor with Susac syndrome. The sample comprised CD4+ T cells from PBMCs. V usage is TRBV27 and J usage is TRBJ1-1; D call uncertain. The CDR3 spells CASSFATHNTEAFF. CDR3 nucleotide sequence: TGTGCCAGCAGTTTCGCCACTCATAACACTGAAGCTTTCTTT.